Shown below are 27 T cell receptor beta chains from a single sample sequenced in a study of blood T cell repertoires in COVID-19. Measured with immunoSEQ multiplex PCR; TCRdb has only the in-frame clones, and not every one. The data contain about 25,000 clones, around 87% of them singletons. The sample was peripheral blood. The origin of the receptors is a man aged 50 to 60 with active COVID-19.

The chain is built from TRBV18 and TRBJ2-7; D perhaps matches TRBD2 (6 bases). This CDR3 region has 17 residues. From germline, CDR1 is KGHSH and CDR2 LQKENI. Trimming removed 1 base from V and 0 bases from J, with 16 bases in between. As DNA, the CDR3 is TGTGCCAGCTCACCACGGCGTGGAGCGGGCAACTCCTACGAGCAGTACTTC. It specifies CASSPRRGAGNSYEQYF.

This clone was seen a handful of times. The rearrangement uses TRBV4-1 and TRBJ2-7, with D tentatively TRBD1 (6 bases). Germline V CDR1 and CDR2: MGHRA, YSYEKL. This CDR3 region has 15 residues. V lost 1 base to trimming and J lost 3 bases, with 13 bases between them. CDR3 nucleotide sequence: TGCGCCAGCAGCCAAGGGGTAAGGGGGAGCTACGAGCAGTACGTC. Amino acid sequence: CASSQGVRGSYEQYV.

V gene TRBV12-3 or TRBV12-4 combines with J gene TRBJ1-6; maybe TRBD1 (5 bases). CDR3 length: 11 amino acids. V shed 2 bases and J shed 12 bases, with 5 bases lying between them. The CDR3 coding sequence is TGTGCCAGCAGTTTAAGGGGACCCCTCCACTTT. This gives the protein CASSLRGPLHF.

The rearrangement links TRBV3-1 (or the pseudogene TRBV3-2) to TRBJ2-3, with TRBD2 identical over 7 bases. The germline gives CDR1 LGHDT, CDR2 YNNKEL (reference sequence). Losses at the gene ends were 2 bases for V and 7 bases for J; bases not matched to a gene: 15. The CDR3 has 17 residues. The chain's CDR3 is CASSQYSGRSFKNTQYF. Written as DNA, the CDR3 is TGTGCCAGCAGCCAATATTCCGGGAGGTCCTTCAAAAATACGCAGTATTTT.

V gene TRBV5-1 combines with J gene TRBJ1-1; D gene unclear. The CDR3 is made up of 14 amino acids. Germline V CDR1 and CDR2: SGHRS, YFSETQ. V lost 4 bases and J 3 bases, leaving 13 bases between the germline ends. The CDR3 nucleotides are TGCGCCAGCAGCCCCCTACGGCGGGACACTGAAGCTTTCTTT. It translates to CASSPLRRDTEAFF. Full variable domain (rest looked up from reference TRBV5-1 and TRBJ1-1): KAGVTQTPRYLIKTRGQQVTLSCSPISGHRSVSWYQQTPGQGLQFLFEYFSETQRNKGNFPGRFSGRQFSNSRSEMNVSTLELGDSALYLCASSPLRRDTEAFFGQGTRLTVV.

This chain joins TRBV10-1 and TRBJ2-1; weak D call: TRBD2 (5 bases). This CDR3 has 14 residues. V was pared by 0 bases and J by 5 bases, with 8 bases between. Germline V gene data show CDR1 as WNHNN and CDR2 as SYGVQD (reference sequence). CDR3: CASSESRVDNEQFF. CDR3 in DNA: TGCGCCAGCAGTGAGTCGAGGGTAGACAATGAGCAGTTCTTC.

The gene calls are TRBV5-1 and TRBJ2-3, with 7 bases lining up with TRBD2. This CDR3 spans 15 amino acids. J was trimmed by 2 bases and V by 0 bases; bases with no gene match: 3. Germline lookup yields CDR1 SGHRS and CDR2 YFSETQ. The CDR3 region is CASSLVGGITDTQYF. The DNA for the CDR3 is TGCGCCAGCAGCTTGGTCGGGGGGATCACAGATACGCAGTATTTT.

This chain connects TRBV4-3 to TRBJ2-3, with a possible D match to TRBD2 (6 bases). The V gene's germline CDR1 is LGHNA and CDR2 YSLEER. The CDR3 contains 22 residues. V lost 0 bases, J lost 2 bases, and 30 bases lay in between. Written as DNA, the CDR3 is TGCGCCAGCAGCCAAGATTATGGGGACCTGGCATGGGGGGTACCCCCCACAGATACGCAGTATTTT. This sequence encodes CASSQDYGDLAWGVPPTDTQYF.

This chain connects TRBV19 to TRBJ1-5; D gene ambiguous. V shed 0 bases and J shed 5 bases, with 5 bases lying between them. Germline-derived CDR1 and CDR2 are LNHDA and SQIVND (reference sequence). This CDR3 has 13 amino acids. The CDR3 DNA reads TGTGCCAGTAGTATAGATCCCGATCAGCCCCAGCATTTT. Translation: CASSIDPDQPQHF.

The chain couples TRBV5-1 to TRBJ2-1; 9 nucleotides agree with TRBD1. V trimming: 4 bases; J trimming: 4 bases; junction bases outside the gene matches: 6. Germline assignment: CDR1 SGHRS and CDR2 YFSETQ. The length of the CDR3 is 15 residues. The CDR3 bases are TGCGCCAGCAGCCCCCGGGACAGGGATTACAATGAGCAGTTCTTC. Protein product: CASSPRDRDYNEQFF.

The J gene is TRBJ1-4, the V gene TRBV27; D is perhaps TRBD1 (5 bases). The CDR3 length is 14 residues. V lost 3 bases, J lost 2 bases, and 7 bases lay in between. Per germline, CDR1 MNHEY and CDR2 SMNVEV (reference sequence). DNA of the CDR3: TGTGCCAGCAGTTTTTCAGGGACTAATGAAAAACTGTTTTTT. Translation gives CASSFSGTNEKLFF.

The chain employs TRBV12-3 or TRBV12-4 and TRBJ2-1; D gene unclear. This CDR3 contains 12 residues. The V and J ends lost 3 bases and 10 bases respectively, with 10 bases between them. In DNA, the CDR3 is TGTGCCAGCAGTTTGGAGACCGGAGAGCAGTTCTTC. Its protein product is CASSLETGEQFF.

The rearrangement uses TRBV11-2 and TRBJ1-2, with 8 bases aligning to TRBD1. The CDR3 has 15 amino acids. The V segment lost 1 base and the J segment 4 bases; nucleotides outside the gene matches: 5. Germline V gene sequence: CDR1 SGHAT, CDR2 FQNNGV. For the CDR3, the DNA is TGTGCCAGCAGCTTAGGTCAGGGGGCCCTCTATGGCTACACCTTC. As protein: CASSLGQGALYGYTF.

This clone was recorded only once. The rearrangement joins TRBV7-2 to TRBJ2-1; D is undetermined. V lost 8 bases to trimming and J lost 10 bases, with 9 bases between them. This CDR3 is 10 amino acids long. The V gene's germline CDR1 is SGHTA and CDR2 FQGNSA. The CDR3 DNA follows: TGTGCCAGCGGGTTTAGCGAGCAGTTCTTC. Translated, it gives CASGFSEQFF.

The rearrangement uses TRBV7-3 and TRBJ2-2; a weak D match, TRBD2 (6 bases). Trimming left V 4 bases short and J 7 bases short, with 19 bases between. Germline CDR1 and CDR2: SGHTA and FQGTGA. This CDR3 spans 16 amino acids. Here the CDR3 DNA reads TGTGCCAGCAGCTCGAGGGCGGGACCGCTCAACGGGGAGCTGTTTTTT. Translated, it gives CASSSRAGPLNGELFF.

The chain couples TRBV13 to TRBJ2-3, with TRBD2 identical over 16 bases. This CDR3 has 18 residues. CDR1 is PRHDT and CDR2 is FYEKMQ in the germline V gene (reference sequence). With 6 bases clipped from V and 2 bases from J, the junction kept 8 bases outside the gene matches. The CDR3 protein is CASSSPGLAGGTTDTQYF. The CDR3 coding sequence is TGTGCCAGCAGTTCCCCGGGACTAGCGGGAGGGACCACAGATACGCAGTATTTT.

V and J are TRBV9 and TRBJ2-3; D remains unclear. The CDR3 consists of 13 residues. Germline V gene lookup returns CDR1 SGDLS and CDR2 YYNGEE. V lost 7 bases to trimming and J lost 2 bases, with 11 bases between them. CDR3 sequence (DNA): TGTGCCAGCTGCGGCGATTTCACAGATACGCAGTATTTT. It yields the protein CASCGDFTDTQYF.

CDR3: CASSLGQSYEQYV. In DNA, the CDR3 is TGTGCCAGCAGCTTGGGGCAATCCTACGAGCAGTACGTC. The chain employs TRBV5-4 and TRBJ2-7, with no clear D. This CDR3 region has 13 residues. V shed 0 bases and J shed 1 base, with 5 bases lying between them. Per the germline V gene, CDR1 is SGHNT and CDR2 is YYREEE (reference sequence).

The chain is built from TRBV19 and TRBJ2-1; the D gene is possibly TRBD2 (6 bases). V lost 2 bases and J lost 4, with 12 bases in between. Germline CDR1 reads LNHDA; CDR2 reads SQIVND (reference sequence). The CDR3 loop spans 15 amino acids. The CDR3 region has the DNA TGTGCCAGTAGTATATCGTGGGAGGAATACAATGAGCAGTTCTTC. It codes for CASSISWEEYNEQFF.

This sequence joins TRBV27 and TRBJ1-5; D remains ambiguous. Trimming left V 9 bases short and J 3 bases short, with 18 bases between. CDR3 length equals 15 residues. Germline V CDR1 and CDR2: MNHEY, SMNVEV (reference sequence). The CDR3 is CASRSGLSYNQPQHF. The CDR3 nucleotides are TGTGCCAGTCGGTCCGGACTAAGCTACAATCAGCCCCAGCATTTT.

This CDR3 is CASSQHLSRTGYGQYEQYF. The CDR3 DNA reads TGTGCCAGCAGCCAACACCTTTCCCGGACAGGGTACGGTCAATACGAGCAGTACTTC. The chain combines TRBV4-2 with TRBJ2-7, with TRBD1 identical over 8 bases. This CDR3 is built from 19 residues. The germline CDR1 and CDR2 sequences are LGHNA and YNFKEQ. The trim removed 2 bases at V and 4 bases at J, leaving 19 bases unmatched.

In DNA form, the CDR3 reads TGTGCCAGCAGTGAAAGGGGCACCCGCTCTGTCACAGATACGCAGTATTTT. The encoded protein is CASSERGTRSVTDTQYF. The J gene is TRBJ2-3, the V gene TRBV25-1; D might be TRBD1 (5 bases). The CDR3 length is 17 residues. The ends were cut back, 2 bases at V and 2 bases at J, with 17 bases in the middle. CDR1 and CDR2 from the germline V gene are MGHDK and SYGVNS.

CDR3 sequence (DNA): TGCAGCGCCGACAGGAAGAACACTGAAGCTTTCTTT. As protein: CSADRKNTEAFF. The V and J genes are TRBV29-1 and TRBJ1-1; tentative D call: TRBD1 (6 bases). This CDR3 is built from 12 residues. Germline V gene data show CDR1 as SQVTM and CDR2 as ANQGSEA. V shed 7 bases and J shed 1 base, with 10 bases lying between them.

The chain has TRBV7-2 and TRBJ1-5, with D possibly matching TRBD1 (6 bases). The CDR3 sequence is 13 residues long. Germline CDR1 SGHTA, CDR2 FQGNSA. Between the trimmed V and J ends, which lost 5 bases and 4 bases, there was a span of 9 bases. The DNA of the CDR3 is TGTGCCAGCAGCAGGGGGATAAATCAGCCCCAGCATTTT. It specifies CASSRGINQPQHF.

In nucleotides, the CDR3 is TGCGCCAGCAGCTTGGGACAGGGAGATGGAAACACCATATATTTT. Amino acid sequence: CASSLGQGDGNTIYF. This chain uses TRBV5-1 with TRBJ1-3; 7 bases line up with TRBD1. CDR3 length equals 15 residues. V was clipped by 0 bases and J by 3 bases; unmatched bases: 3. The germline gives CDR1 SGHRS, CDR2 YFSETQ.

The genes are TRBV7-2 and TRBJ1-1, with 8 bases fitting TRBD1. Trimming cost V 5 bases and J 1 base; bases outside gene matches: 6. Per the germline V gene, CDR1 is SGHTA and CDR2 is FQGNSA. This CDR3 has 15 amino acids. The CDR3 here is CASSLLGTGNTEAFF. The CDR3 bases are TGTGCCAGCAGCCTTTTAGGGACAGGGAACACTGAAGCTTTCTTT.

This chain uses TRBV7-9 with TRBJ2-5, with a possible D match to TRBD1 (5 bases). This CDR3 is built from 13 residues. CDR1 is SEHNR and CDR2 is FQNEAQ in the germline V gene (reference sequence). With 5 bases removed from V and 5 bases from J, the gap between germline ends came to 12 bases. CDR3 in amino acids: CASSPPGQETQYF. The CDR3 DNA reads as TGTGCCAGCAGCCCACCAGGGCAGGAGACCCAGTACTTC.